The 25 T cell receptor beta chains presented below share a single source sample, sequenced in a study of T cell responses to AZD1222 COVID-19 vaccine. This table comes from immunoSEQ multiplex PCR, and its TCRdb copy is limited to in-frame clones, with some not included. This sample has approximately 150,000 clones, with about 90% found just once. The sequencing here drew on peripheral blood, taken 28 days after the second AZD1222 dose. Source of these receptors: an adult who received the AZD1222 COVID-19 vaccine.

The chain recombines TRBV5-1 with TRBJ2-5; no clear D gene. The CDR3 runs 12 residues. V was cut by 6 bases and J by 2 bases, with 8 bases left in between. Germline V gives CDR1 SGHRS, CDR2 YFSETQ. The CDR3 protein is CASKETQETQYF. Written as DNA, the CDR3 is TGCGCCAGCAAGGAGACTCAAGAGACCCAGTACTTC.

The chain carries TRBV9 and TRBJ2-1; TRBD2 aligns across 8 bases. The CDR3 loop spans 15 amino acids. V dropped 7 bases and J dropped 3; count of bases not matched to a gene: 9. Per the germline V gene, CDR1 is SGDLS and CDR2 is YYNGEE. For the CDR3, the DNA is TGTGCCAGCTCACGGGGGGCGGGAGGCTACAATGAGCAGTTCTTC. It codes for CASSRGAGGYNEQFF.

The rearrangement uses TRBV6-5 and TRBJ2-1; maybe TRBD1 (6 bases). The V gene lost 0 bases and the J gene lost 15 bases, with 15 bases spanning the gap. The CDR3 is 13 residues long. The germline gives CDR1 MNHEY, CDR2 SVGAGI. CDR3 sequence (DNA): TGTGCCAGCAGTTACTCCCGCCAGGGGACGGCGTTCTTC. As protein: CASSYSRQGTAFF.

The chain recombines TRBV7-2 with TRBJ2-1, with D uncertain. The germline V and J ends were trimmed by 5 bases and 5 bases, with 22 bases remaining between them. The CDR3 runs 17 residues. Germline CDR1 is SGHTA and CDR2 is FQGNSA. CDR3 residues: CASSDQIRARLHNEQFF. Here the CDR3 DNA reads TGTGCCAGCAGCGACCAGATCCGGGCCAGGTTACACAATGAGCAGTTCTTC.

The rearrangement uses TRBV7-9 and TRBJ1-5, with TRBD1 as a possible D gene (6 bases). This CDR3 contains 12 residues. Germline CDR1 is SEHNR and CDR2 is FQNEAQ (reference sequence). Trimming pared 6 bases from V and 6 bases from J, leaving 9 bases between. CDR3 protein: CASRRGIQPQHF. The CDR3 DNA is TGTGCCAGCAGGAGGGGGATTCAGCCCCAGCATTTT.

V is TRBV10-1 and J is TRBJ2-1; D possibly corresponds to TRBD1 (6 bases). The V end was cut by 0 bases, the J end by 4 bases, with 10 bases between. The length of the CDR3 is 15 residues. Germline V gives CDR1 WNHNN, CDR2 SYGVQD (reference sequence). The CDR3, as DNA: TGCGCCAGCAGTGAGTCGAGGGGGAATTACAATGAGCAGTTCTTC. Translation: CASSESRGNYNEQFF.

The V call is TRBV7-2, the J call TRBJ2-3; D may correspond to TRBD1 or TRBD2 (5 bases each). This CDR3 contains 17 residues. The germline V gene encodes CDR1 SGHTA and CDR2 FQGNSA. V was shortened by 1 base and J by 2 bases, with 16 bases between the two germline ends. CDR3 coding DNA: TGTGCCAGCAGCTTAGGTTCCGGGACGGTGAACACAGATACGCAGTATTTT. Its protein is CASSLGSGTVNTDTQYF.

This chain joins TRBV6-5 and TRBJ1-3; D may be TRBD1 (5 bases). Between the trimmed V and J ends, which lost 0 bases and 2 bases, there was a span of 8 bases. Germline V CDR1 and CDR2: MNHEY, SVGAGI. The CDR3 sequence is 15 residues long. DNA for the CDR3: TGTGCCAGCAGTTACTCTGGGGACCCTGGAAACACCATATATTTT. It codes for CASSYSGDPGNTIYF.

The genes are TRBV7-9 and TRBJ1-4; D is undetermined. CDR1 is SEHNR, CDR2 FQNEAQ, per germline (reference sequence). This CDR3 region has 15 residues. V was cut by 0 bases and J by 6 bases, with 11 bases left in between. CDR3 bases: TGTGCCAGCAGCTTAGCCCCTGGACGGCATGAAAAACTGTTTTTT. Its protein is CASSLAPGRHEKLFF.

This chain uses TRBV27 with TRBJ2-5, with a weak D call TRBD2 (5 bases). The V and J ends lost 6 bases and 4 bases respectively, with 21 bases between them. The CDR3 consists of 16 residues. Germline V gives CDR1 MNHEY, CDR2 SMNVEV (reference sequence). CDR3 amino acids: CASSFSRAGSRETQYF. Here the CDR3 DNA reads TGTGCCAGCAGCTTCTCCCGAGCTGGGAGTAGAGAGACCCAGTACTTC.

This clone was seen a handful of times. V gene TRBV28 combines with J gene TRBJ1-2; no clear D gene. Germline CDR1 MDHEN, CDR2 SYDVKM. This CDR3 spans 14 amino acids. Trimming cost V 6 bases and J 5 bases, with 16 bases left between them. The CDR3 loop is CASRPWSGGYGYTF. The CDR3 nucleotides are TGTGCCAGCAGGCCTTGGTCGGGAGGGTATGGCTACACCTTC.

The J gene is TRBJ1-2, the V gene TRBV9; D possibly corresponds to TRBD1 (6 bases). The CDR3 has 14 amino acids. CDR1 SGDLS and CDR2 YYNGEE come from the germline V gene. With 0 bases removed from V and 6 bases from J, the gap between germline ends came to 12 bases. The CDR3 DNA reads TGTGCCAGCAGCGTAGCGGGGGGCGCGAATGGCTACACCTTC. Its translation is CASSVAGGANGYTF.

CDR3 protein: CASNWGGSGNTIYF. The CDR3 nucleotides read TGTGCCAGCAACTGGGGGGGCAGCGGAAACACCATATATTTT. This chain links TRBV7-2 with TRBJ1-3; D may be TRBD1 (6 bases). The V and J ends lost 7 bases and 4 bases respectively, with 14 bases between them. The CDR3 length is 14 residues. Per the germline V gene, CDR1 is SGHTA and CDR2 is FQGNSA.

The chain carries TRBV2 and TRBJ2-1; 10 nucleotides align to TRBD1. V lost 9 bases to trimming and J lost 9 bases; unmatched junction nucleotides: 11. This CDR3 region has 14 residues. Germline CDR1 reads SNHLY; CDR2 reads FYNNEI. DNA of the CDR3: TGTGCCAGGAAACCGGGACAGGGGAATATTGAGCAGTTCTTC. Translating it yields CARKPGQGNIEQFF.

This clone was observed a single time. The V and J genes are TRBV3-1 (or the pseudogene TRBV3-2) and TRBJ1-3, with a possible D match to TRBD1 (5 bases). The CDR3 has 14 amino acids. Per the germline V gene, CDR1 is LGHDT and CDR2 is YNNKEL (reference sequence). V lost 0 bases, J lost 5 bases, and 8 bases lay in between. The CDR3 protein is CASSQDNRRNTIYF. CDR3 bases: TGTGCCAGCAGCCAAGATAACAGGCGAAACACCATATATTTT.

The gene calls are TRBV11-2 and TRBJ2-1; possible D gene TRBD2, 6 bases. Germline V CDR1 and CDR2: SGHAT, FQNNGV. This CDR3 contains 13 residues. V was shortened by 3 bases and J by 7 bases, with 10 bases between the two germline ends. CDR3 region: CASSFGLANEQFF. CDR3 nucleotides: TGTGCCAGCAGCTTTGGTCTAGCGAATGAGCAGTTCTTC.

CDR3 in DNA: TGTGCCAGCAAAAAGGCGGGACAGGCCTATTCACCCCTCCACTTT. Its translation is CASKKAGQAYSPLHF. V is TRBV7-9 and J is TRBJ1-6; TRBD1 agrees at 8 bases. The V segment lost 7 bases and the J segment 8 bases; nucleotides outside the gene matches: 10. From germline, CDR1 is SEHNR and CDR2 FQNEAQ (reference sequence). The CDR3 is 15 residues long.

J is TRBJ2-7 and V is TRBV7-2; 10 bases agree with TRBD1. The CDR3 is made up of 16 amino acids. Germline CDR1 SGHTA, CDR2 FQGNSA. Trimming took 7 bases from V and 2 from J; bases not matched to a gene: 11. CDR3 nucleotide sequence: TGTGCCAGCAACAGCTTGGGACAGGGGACGACCTACGAGCAGTACTTC. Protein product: CASNSLGQGTTYEQYF.

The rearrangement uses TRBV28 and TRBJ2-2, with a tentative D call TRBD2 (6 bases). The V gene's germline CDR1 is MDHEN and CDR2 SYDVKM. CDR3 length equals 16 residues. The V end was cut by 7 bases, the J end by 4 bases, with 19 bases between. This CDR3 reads CASISGRGMLTGELFF. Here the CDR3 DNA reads TGTGCCAGCATCAGTGGTCGGGGGATGCTCACCGGGGAGCTGTTTTTT. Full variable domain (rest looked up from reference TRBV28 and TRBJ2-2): DVKVTQSSRYLVKRTGEKVFLECVQDMDHENMFWYRQDPGLGLRLIYFSYDVKMKEKGDIPEGYSVSREKKERFSLILESASTNQTSMYLCASISGRGMLTGELFFGEGSRLTVL.

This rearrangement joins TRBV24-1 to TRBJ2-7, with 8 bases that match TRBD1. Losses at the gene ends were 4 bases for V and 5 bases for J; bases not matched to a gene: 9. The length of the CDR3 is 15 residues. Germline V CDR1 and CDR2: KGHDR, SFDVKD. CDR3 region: CATSDNGQGFDEQYF. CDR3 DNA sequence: TGTGCCACCAGTGACAACGGACAGGGTTTCGACGAGCAGTACTTC.

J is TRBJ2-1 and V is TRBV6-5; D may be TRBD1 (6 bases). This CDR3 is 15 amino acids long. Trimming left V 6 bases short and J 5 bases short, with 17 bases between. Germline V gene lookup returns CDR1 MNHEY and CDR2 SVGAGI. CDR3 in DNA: TGTGCCAGCAGGCGCCCCGGGACACAAAACAATGAGCAGTTCTTC. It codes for CASRRPGTQNNEQFF.

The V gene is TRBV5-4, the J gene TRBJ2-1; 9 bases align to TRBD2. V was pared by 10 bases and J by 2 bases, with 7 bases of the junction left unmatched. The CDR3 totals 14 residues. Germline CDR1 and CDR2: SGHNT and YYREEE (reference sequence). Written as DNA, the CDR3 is TGTGCCGGCGGGGGGGGGATTACCTACAATGAGCAGTTCTTC. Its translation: CAGGGGITYNEQFF.

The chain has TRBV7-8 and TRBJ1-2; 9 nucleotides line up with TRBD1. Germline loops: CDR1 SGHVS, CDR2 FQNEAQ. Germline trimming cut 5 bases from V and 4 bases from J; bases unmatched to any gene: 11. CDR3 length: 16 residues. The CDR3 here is CASSRDRVVGVYGYTF. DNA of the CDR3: TGTGCCAGCAGCCGGGACAGGGTAGTAGGGGTCTATGGCTACACCTTC.

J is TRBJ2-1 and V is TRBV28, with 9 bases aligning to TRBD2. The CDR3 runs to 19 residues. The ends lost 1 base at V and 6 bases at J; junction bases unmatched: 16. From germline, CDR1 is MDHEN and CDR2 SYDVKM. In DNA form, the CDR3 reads TGTGCCAGCAGTTTATTAATCAGTCCGGCGGGAGGGCAGGGCAATGAGCAGTTCTTC. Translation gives CASSLLISPAGGQGNEQFF.

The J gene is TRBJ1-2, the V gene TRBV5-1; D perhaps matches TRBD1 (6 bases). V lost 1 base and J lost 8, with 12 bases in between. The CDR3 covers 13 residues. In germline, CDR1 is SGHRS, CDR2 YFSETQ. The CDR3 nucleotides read TGCGCCAGCAGCTTGTTGGGGGGCGAGGGCTACACCTTC. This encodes CASSLLGGEGYTF. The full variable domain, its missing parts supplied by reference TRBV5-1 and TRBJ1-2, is KAGVTQTPRYLIKTRGQQVTLSCSPISGHRSVSWYQQTPGQGLQFLFEYFSETQRNKGNFPGRFSGRQFSNSRSEMNVSTLELGDSALYLCASSLLGGEGYTFGSGTRLTVV.